The rows below give T cell receptor beta chains drawn from one sample of a study of T cell responses to AZD1222 COVID-19 vaccine. Assay used: immunoSEQ multiplex PCR; TCRdb lists only in-frame clones, some missing. The table records roughly 160,000 clones, approximately 90% of them present only once. The sample was peripheral blood, taken on day 0 of AZD1222 vaccination. All receptors come from an adult in good health. The CDR3 runs from the conserved cysteine through the conserved F or W. The order of the fields is clone size, D gene, V gene, J gene, CDR3 DNA, CDR3 protein. The D gene is left open where the match is weak. Not all rows give a size; the values are once, few, many and, for expanded clones, a class.

>once|NA|TRBV5-8|TRBJ2-7
TGTGCCAGCAGCTTGGAGGCAGGCACCTACGAGCAGTACTTC
CASSLEAGTYEQYF
>many|NA|TRBV29-1|TRBJ2-7
TGCAGCGTTGAAAACCCGGGCCCACAGTACTTC
CSVENPGPQYF
>NA|NA|TRBV6-1|TRBJ1-1
TGTGCCAGCAGTGAAGAAGGGACAATGAACACTGAAGCTTTCTTT
CASSEEGTMNTEAFF
>NA|TRBD2|TRBV6-2/TRBV6-3|TRBJ2-3
TGTGCCAGCAGTACCGGCGGGGGTGATACAGATACGCAGTATTTT
CASSTGGGDTDTQYF
>NA|NA|TRBV7-2|TRBJ1-5
TGTGCCAGCAGCTTTTTACAGGCGAATCAGCCCCAGCATTTT
CASSFLQANQPQHF
>NA|NA|TRBV4-2|TRBJ1-3
TGTGCCAGCAGCCAAGTGGGGGACTCTGGAAACACCATATATTTT
CASSQVGDSGNTIYF
>NA|TRBD1|TRBV29-1|TRBJ1-2
TGCAGCGCAGGACAGGGATACTCTGGCTACACCTTC
CSAGQGYSGYTF
>NA|NA|TRBV28|TRBJ1-5
TGTGCCAGCAGTTTTACCGGGGCAGGCAATCAGCCCCAGCATTTT
CASSFTGAGNQPQHF
>once|TRBD1|TRBV19|TRBJ1-6
TGTGCCAGTAGGGGGACAGCCAAACGGGGGCTAAATAATTCACCCCTCCACTTT
CASRGTAKRGLNNSPLHF
>NA|TRBD1|TRBV28|TRBJ1-2
TGTGCCAGCAGTTTAGGCGGACAGGGGAACTATGGCTACACCTTC
CASSLGGQGNYGYTF
>NA|TRBD2|TRBV9|TRBJ2-1
TGTGCCAGCAGCGTAGACAGCGGGGACTACAATGAGCAGTTCTTC
CASSVDSGDYNEQFF
>NA|TRBD1|TRBV29-1|TRBJ1-2
TGCAGCGGGGTTGGACAGGGTAAAGGCTACACCTTC
CSGVGQGKGYTF
>NA|NA|TRBV28|TRBJ1-1
TGTGCCAGCAGTTTCTCAAGGGGGAACACTGAAGCTTTCTTT
CASSFSRGNTEAFF
>medium-sized|NA|TRBV7-9|TRBJ1-1
TGTGCCAGCAGCTATTTATCACTCCAGGGGGCTTTCTTT
CASSYLSLQGAFF
>NA|NA|TRBV9|TRBJ2-3
TGTGCCAGCAGCGTAGGGACGGTAACACGCACAGATACGCAGTATTTT
CASSVGTVTRTDTQYF
>NA|TRBD1|TRBV5-5|TRBJ1-3
TGTGCCAGCAGGGACAGGGCTGGAAACACCATATATTTT
CASRDRAGNTIYF
>once|TRBD1|TRBV4-1|TRBJ2-3
TGCGCCAGCAGCCAGGGTTTCGGGACAGGGGGTAGCACAGATACGCAGTATTTT
CASSQGFGTGGSTDTQYF
>NA|NA|TRBV7-9|TRBJ2-1
TGTGCCAGCAGAACGGGGCACAACGAGCAGTTCTTC
CASRTGHNEQFF
>NA|NA|TRBV2|TRBJ2-5
TGTGCCAGCAGTGAACGGAGGGGAGAATTGGAGACCCAGTACTTC
CASSERRGELETQYF
>NA|NA|TRBV21-1|TRBJ2-1
TGTGCCAGCAGCAAAACTGGGACAGACGGCTACAATGAGCAGTTCTTC
CASSKTGTDGYNEQFF
>NA|NA|TRBV10-3|TRBJ1-2
TGTGCCATCAGTGAGGCAGGGCGACCCTATGGCTACACCTTC
CAISEAGRPYGYTF
>NA|NA|TRBV7-2|TRBJ1-6
TGTGCCAGCAGCTCCGACTATAATTCACCCCTCCACTTT
CASSSDYNSPLHF
>few|NA|TRBV2|TRBJ1-6
TGTGCCACCACACCTCTCGGAGCGGGGGCCCTCCACTTT
CATTPLGAGALHF
>once|NA|TRBV5-1|TRBJ2-7
TGCGCCAGCAGGAAGTACAGGGAAGTAGAGCAGTACTTC
CASRKYREVEQYF
>NA|TRBD1|TRBV28|TRBJ2-7
TGTGCCAGCAGTTCCCACAGGGGACGGTCCTACGAGCAGTACTTC
CASSSHRGRSYEQYF
>NA|NA|TRBV5-1|TRBJ1-3
TGCGCCAGCAGCTCGGGACCGGAGTCTGGAAACACCATATATTTT
CASSSGPESGNTIYF
>NA|NA|TRBV5-1|TRBJ1-3
TGCGCCAGCAGCGAGGGGACTGGAAACACCATATATTTT
CASSEGTGNTIYF
>NA|TRBD2|TRBV27|TRBJ2-1
TGTGCCAGCAGTACCTACGAACCCGGACTAGTATCGATATCCTCCTACAATGAGCAGTTCTTC
CASSTYEPGLVSISSYNEQFF
>NA|NA|TRBV9|TRBJ1-6
TGTGCCAGTACTCTAGGGGGGACTAATAATTCACCCCTCCACTTT
CASTLGGTNNSPLHF
>NA|NA|TRBV28|TRBJ1-1
TGTGCCAGCAGCCAGGGATACACTGAAGCTTTCTTT
CASSQGYTEAFF
>NA|NA|TRBV10-2|TRBJ2-2
TGCGCCAGCCGGGAGACAGGCTACACCGGGGAGCTGTTTTTT
CASRETGYTGELFF
>NA|TRBD1|TRBV7-9|TRBJ1-5
TGTGCCAGCAGCTTACACAGGGGAGGGAGAAATCAGCCCCAGCATTTT
CASSLHRGGRNQPQHF
>NA|NA|TRBV6-5|TRBJ2-5
TGTGCCAGCAGACTAGCCTCCTATGGGGAGACCCAGTACTTC
CASRLASYGETQYF
>NA|NA|TRBV29-1|TRBJ2-5
TGCAGCGCCGGAGGCGGTCAAGAGACCCAGTACTTC
CSAGGGQETQYF
>NA|NA|TRBV5-1|TRBJ1-4
TGCGCCAGCAGCTTGGACGTGGGGGGAGGACATGAAAAACTGTTTTTT
CASSLDVGGGHEKLFF
>NA|NA|TRBV6-1|TRBJ1-2
TGTGCCAGCAGTGTGGATGGGGCCGCTTATGGCTACACCTTC
CASSVDGAAYGYTF
>few|NA|TRBV6-5|TRBJ1-4
TGTGCCAGCAGTAGACAGACCCCAACTAATGAAAAACTGTTTTTT
CASSRQTPTNEKLFF
>NA|NA|TRBV6-2/TRBV6-3|TRBJ1-2
TGTGCCAGCAGCTGGGACCGAGGCTATGGCTACACCTTC
CASSWDRGYGYTF
>NA|NA|TRBV9|TRBJ2-3
TGTGCCAGCAGCGGAGCAGATACGCAGTATTTT
CASSGADTQYF
>NA|NA|TRBV6-5|TRBJ1-1
TGTGCCAGCATCCCCCGGGAGGTTCGGACTGAAGCTTTCTTT
CASIPREVRTEAFF
>NA|NA|TRBV18|TRBJ2-7
TGTGCCAGCTCACGCCCCCCCGGGGGGCCTGTCTCCTACGAGCAGTACTTC
CASSRPPGGPVSYEQYF
>NA|NA|TRBV11-3|TRBJ2-2
TGTGCCTGTCACCTACCGCGCACCGGGGAGCTGTTTTTT
CACHLPRTGELFF
>NA|NA|TRBV7-2|TRBJ1-2
TGTGCCAGCAGCTTAGATCTAGCGGGGGGCTATGGCTACACCTTC
CASSLDLAGGYGYTF
>NA|NA|TRBV10-2|TRBJ1-2
TGCGCCAGCCTCGAGGTGGGGAAGCTCTATGGCTACACCTTC
CASLEVGKLYGYTF
>NA|TRBD2|TRBV9|TRBJ2-7
TGTGCCAGCAGCCCCCGGGACTACTACGAGCAGTACTTC
CASSPRDYYEQYF
>few|TRBD2|TRBV11-2|TRBJ2-1
TGTGCCAGCTGGGTAGCGGGGAACAATGAGCAGTTCTTC
CASWVAGNNEQFF